This T cell receptor beta chain was observed in a study of cytomegalovirus exposure and HLA in healthy donors. About the study: The same platform as the approximately 640 first-cohort repertoires was used for the 90 to 150 validation repertoires, a later analysis reported.

Note on this clone: Antigen specificity is unknown.

Points from the study as a whole: A list of approximately 150 TCR beta chains associated with cytomegalovirus was given.

Per the germline V gene, CDR1 is LGHNT and CDR2 is FRNRAP. With 5 bases clipped from V and 8 bases from J, the junction kept 12 bases outside the gene matches. This CDR3 contains 15 residues. TCRdb's table, derived via immunoSEQ multiplex PCR, lists solely in-frame clones and lacks some. The table lists 330,000 or so clones, more than 80% of them singletons, with about 0.8% in the top ten. The source of this sequence is a woman under 30 in good health and CMV-seronegative. The V call is TRBV12-5, the J call TRBJ2-1; 7 positions agree with TRBD2. Sequenced sample: PBMCs. CDR3 bases: TGTGCTAGTGGTCCTCCGGGCGGGAGTGCCCATGAGCAGTTCTTC. Its translation is CASGPPGGSAHEQFF.